These 2 T cell receptor beta chains share one sample of origin, sequenced in a study of molecular identifiers for immune sequencing clone quantification. TCRdb re-derived calls from the PCR reads in MiXCR, one entry per CDR3 protein. The table records 460,000 or so distinct CDR3 sequences, 25% of them present only once. The sample consisted of naive CD8+ T cells from blood, with Jurkat cell RNA spiked in. The subset is: FACS-sorted CD8+CD4-CCR7+CD45RA+ naive T cells. All receptors come from a human donor in good health. Some libraries in this study had Jurkat cell RNA spiked in.

There are many counts of this clonotype. The chain is built from TRBV20-1 and TRBJ2-3; tentatively, D is TRBD1 or TRBD2 (5 bases each). The V and J ends lost 1 base and 5 bases respectively, with 10 bases between them. The CDR3 consists of 13 residues. Germline V gene sequence: CDR1 DFQATT, CDR2 SNEGSKA (reference sequence). CDR3 sequence reads: CSARVMGEDTQYF. DNA for the CDR3: TGCAGTGCTAGAGTTATGGGGGAAGATACGCAGTATTTT.

The chain has TRBV7-6 and TRBJ1-1; D gene uncertain. The CDR3 contains 13 residues. V shed 1 base and J shed 6 bases, with 9 bases lying between them. Germline V CDR1 and CDR2: SGHVS, FNYEAQ. Written as DNA, the CDR3 is TGTGCCAGCAGCTTAGGGTCGGTCCCTGAAGCTTTCTTT. It encodes CASSLGSVPEAFF.